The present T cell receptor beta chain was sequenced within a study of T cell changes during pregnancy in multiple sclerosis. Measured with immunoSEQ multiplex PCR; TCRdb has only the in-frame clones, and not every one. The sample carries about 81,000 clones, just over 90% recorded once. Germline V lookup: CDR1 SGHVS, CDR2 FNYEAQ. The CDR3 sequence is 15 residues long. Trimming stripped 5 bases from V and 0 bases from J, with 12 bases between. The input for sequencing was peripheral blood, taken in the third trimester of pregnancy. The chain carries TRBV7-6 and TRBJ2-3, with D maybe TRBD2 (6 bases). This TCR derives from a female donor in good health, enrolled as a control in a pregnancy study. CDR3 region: CASSTSGTSTDTQYF. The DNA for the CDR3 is TGTGCCAGCAGCACCTCCGGGACTAGCACAGATACGCAGTATTTT.